This note documents a single T cell receptor beta chain sequence. In this sample, this clonotype turned up many times. This receptor's antigen is unknown. Per-nucleotide qualities are absent, and no much larger clonotype sits a single base away. This entry comes from a study of patients and donors after allogeneic stem cell transplantation (dated by TCRdb to between 2020 and 2021). Receptors were amplified or captured by RT-PCR. The reads were generated on a NextSeq 550. TCRdb ran its own pipeline on the public reads, namely fastp trimming at Q25 and MiXCR clone calling, and kept in-frame beta chains. Rows with one shared CDR3 protein collapse into an entry with the most common genes and DNA. Within this sample are some 960,000 distinct CDR3 sequences, with roughly 17% of them counted one time only. Around 6% of the sample rests with the top ten. Taken from cysteine to phenylalanine, the CDR3 has 13 residues. The sequence is cut down to CDR3 DNA, 39 bases in frame from base 1. The V and J ends are trimmed by 4 bases and 1 base, leaving 4 bases between them.

Sequencing was done on a sample of blood, either unsorted or a sorted T cell fraction (not recorded which). Rearrangement joined TRBV12-3 or TRBV12-4 to TRBJ2-2, with the D gene not confidently named. This receptor was identified in a human donor who was either an allogeneic HSCT recipient or a stem cell or donor lymphocyte infusion donor (not recorded which). It is not recorded whose cells these are; they may come from a transplant donor. The DNA reads as follows: TGTGCCAGCAGTTGGGTGAACACCGGGGAGCTGTTTTTT. It translates as CASSWVNTGELFF.